This T cell receptor (beta chain) is drawn from a study of blood T cell repertoires in COVID-19. Study-level background: The cDNA or gDNA used as material had been derived from T cells, B-cell-depleted T cells, or PBMCs.

The germline V gene has CDR1 LNHDA and CDR2 SQIVND (reference sequence). The CDR3 sequence is 15 residues long. Trimming pared 7 bases from V and 5 bases from J, leaving 21 bases between. Authors' methods: Counts of nucleated cells, estimated from reference gene primer amplification, were obtained. The data were produced by immunoSEQ multiplex PCR, yet TCRdb's version contains in-frame clones alone and is incomplete. The V and J calls and the clone size are those of that table, but D and trimming were determined from the DNA. The sample comprises around 500,000 clones, roughly nine tenths of which are singletons, and 8% to 9.5% rests with the top ten. Participants spanned ages about 18 to 90 years and resided in some 22 US areas.

Source material: PBMCs or T cells enriched from blood (not recorded which). The rearrangement links TRBV19 to TRBJ2-7; maybe TRBD2 (7 bases). The TCR comes from a woman aged 55-70 years who had recovered from COVID-19. The DNA for the CDR3 is TGTGCCAGTACCAACCTGAGGGGGGGCACGAACGAGCAGTACTTC. Translating gives CASTNLRGGTNEQYF.